This TCR beta chain emerged from a study of beta chain features in type 1 diabetes. Germline V gene lookup returns CDR1 SQVTM and CDR2 ANQGSEA. Trimming removed 3 bases at V and 5 bases at J, with 12 bases between. The CDR3 is made up of 13 amino acids. Study-wide results and caveats: Significant though moderate, a shortening of TCRB CDR3s appeared in all four CD4+ subsets of Type 1 diabetes patients.

The sequenced template was cDNA made from the entire isolated RNA. The repertoire was sequenced with immunoSEQ multiplex PCR; TCRdb's copy has only in-frame clones and lacks some. Counted here are roughly 700,000 clones, roughly an eighth occurring once; the ten biggest clones make up less than 0.025%. This clone was observed a handful of times. The antigen remains undetermined. Sample: naive CD4+ T cells from blood. The genes are TRBV29-1 and TRBJ2-3; D not resolved. The origin of this receptor is a man aged 18-30 years with type 1 diabetes. CDR3 nucleotide sequence: TGCAGCGTTGATGTCAGAGGTCAAGATACGCAGTATTTT. It encodes CSVDVRGQDTQYF.